This TCR beta chain comes out of a study of blood T cell repertoires in COVID-19. About the study: Samples came from the United States, Italy and Spain, spanning acute and convalescent COVID-19.

Produced via immunoSEQ multiplex PCR; TCRdb's table is partial and in-frame only. The table lists 98,000 or so clones, over 65% of them singletons, with 1.8% in the top ten. This CDR3 is built from 12 residues. Germline assignment: CDR1 MDHEN and CDR2 SYDVKM. Deletions cut 1 base from V and 3 bases from J, with 4 bases between. A single count supports this clone. Other nucleotide sequences in the sample specify the same CDR3. The receptor was derived from a middle-aged woman with acute or convalescent COVID-19. The specimen was peripheral blood. The V and J genes are TRBV28 and TRBJ2-7; D is unclear. Written as DNA, the CDR3 is TGTGCCAGCAGTTTATCTCGCTACGAGCAGTACTTC. Its protein product is CASSLSRYEQYF.